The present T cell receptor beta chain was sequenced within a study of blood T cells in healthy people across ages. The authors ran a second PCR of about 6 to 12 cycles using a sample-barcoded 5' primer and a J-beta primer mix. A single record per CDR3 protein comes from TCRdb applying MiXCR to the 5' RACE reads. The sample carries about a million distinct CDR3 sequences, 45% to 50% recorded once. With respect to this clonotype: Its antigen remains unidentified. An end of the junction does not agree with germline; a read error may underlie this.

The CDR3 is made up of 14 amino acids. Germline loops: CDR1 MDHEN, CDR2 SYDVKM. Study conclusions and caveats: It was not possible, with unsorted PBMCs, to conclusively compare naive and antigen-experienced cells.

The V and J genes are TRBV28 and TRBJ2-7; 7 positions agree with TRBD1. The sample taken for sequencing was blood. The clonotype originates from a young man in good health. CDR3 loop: CASSLGDSSHEQYF. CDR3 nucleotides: TGTGCCAGCAGTTTGGGGGACAGCTCCCACGAGCAGTACTTC.